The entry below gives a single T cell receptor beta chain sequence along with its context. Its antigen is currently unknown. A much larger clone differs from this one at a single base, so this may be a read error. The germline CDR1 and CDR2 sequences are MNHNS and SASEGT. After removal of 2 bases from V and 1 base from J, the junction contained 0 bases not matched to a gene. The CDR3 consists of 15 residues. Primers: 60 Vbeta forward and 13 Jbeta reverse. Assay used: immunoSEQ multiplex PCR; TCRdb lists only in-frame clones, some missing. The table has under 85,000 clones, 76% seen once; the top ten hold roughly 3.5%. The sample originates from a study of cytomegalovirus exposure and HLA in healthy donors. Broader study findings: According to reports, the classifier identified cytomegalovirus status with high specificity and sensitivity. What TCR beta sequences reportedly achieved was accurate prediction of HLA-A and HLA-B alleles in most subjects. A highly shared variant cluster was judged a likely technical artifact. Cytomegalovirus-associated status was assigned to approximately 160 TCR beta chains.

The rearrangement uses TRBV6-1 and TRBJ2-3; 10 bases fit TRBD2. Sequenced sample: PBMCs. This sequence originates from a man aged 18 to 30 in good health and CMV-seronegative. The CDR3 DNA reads TGTGCCAGCAGTGAAACTAGCGGGGGCACAGATACGCAGTATTTT. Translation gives CASSETSGGTDTQYF.